Each of the 8 T cell receptor beta chains below was sequenced from the same sample in a study of Graves' ophthalmopathy and Graves' hyperthyroidism (dated by TCRdb to 2017 to 2018). Sequencing used an Illumina HiSeq 2000. For repertoire sequencing, the TCR beta CDR3 regions were amplified from RNA transcripts. The first round of RT-PCR was done with HTBI primers and the Qiagen OneStep RT-PCR kit, and was followed by a second round of multiplex PCR, then size selection and purification. TCRdb trimmed the raw reads at Q25, called clones with MiXCR and kept productive beta chains. For every CDR3 protein sequence, its rows merge into one entry that carries the most common genes and DNA. Here the sample has roughly 480,000 distinct CDR3 sequences; approximately 15% occur a single time. The ten largest clonotypes hold roughly 10% of the sample. The sample was blood. These receptors were taken from a woman in her twenties or thirties with Graves' ophthalmopathy. Donor details come from another sample of the same person, matched by shared clones.

Points on this clonotype: A much larger clone lies one base from this, so it may be a read error. The chain employs TRBV4-1 and TRBJ2-7; either TRBD1 or TRBD2 may supply D (5 bases each). Germline values: CDR1 MGHRA, CDR2 YSYEKL. Trimming removed 4 bases from V and 1 base from J, with 14 bases in between. There are 15 residues in the CDR3. The CDR3 reads CASSRGTHSSYEQYF. The CDR3, as DNA: TGCGCCAGCAGCCGAGGGACCCATAGTTCCTACGAGCAGTACTTC.

Worth noting for this clonotype: A much more abundant neighbour one base away suggests this may be a read error. The missing conserved phenylalanine or tryptophan at the end of this CDR3 makes a read error likely. The V gene is TRBV27, the J gene TRBJ1-1; D possibly corresponds to TRBD1 (5 bases). The germline CDR1 and CDR2 sequences are MNHEY and SMNVEV (reference sequence). V lost 3 bases and J 0 bases, leaving 14 bases between the germline ends. CDR3 length equals 16 residues. CDR3 sequence: CASSFAGGGMNTEAFS. The CDR3 DNA sequence: TGTGCCAGCAGTTTTGCTGGCGGGGGAATGAACACTGAAGCTTTCTCT.

The chain combines TRBV6-1 with TRBJ2-7; D may correspond to TRBD1 or TRBD2 (5 bases each). Trimming took 3 bases from V and 3 from J, leaving 18 bases between them. In germline, CDR1 is MNHNS, CDR2 SASEGT. This CDR3 spans 16 amino acids. The chain's CDR3 is CASSEISGAVYYEQYF. The CDR3 DNA is TGTGCCAGCAGTGAGATCTCCGGGGCTGTGTACTACGAGCAGTACTTC.

This clonotype was found many times. V is TRBV7-9 and J is TRBJ1-1, with D uncertain. The CDR3 is 9 amino acids. CDR1 and CDR2 from the germline V gene are SEHNR and FQNEAQ (reference sequence). V was trimmed by 11 bases and J by 6 bases, leaving 7 bases between them. Here the CDR3 reads CAPGPEAFF. DNA of the CDR3: TGTGCCCCAGGCCCTGAAGCTTTCTTT. Full variable domain (remainder filled in from reference TRBV7-9 and TRBJ1-1): DTGVSQNPRHKITKRGQNVTFRCDPISEHNRLYWYRQTLGQGPEFLTYFQNEAQLEKSRLLSDRFSAERPKGSFSTLEIQRTEQGDSAMYLCAPGPEAFFGQGTRLTVV.

This clonotype was seen ten or more times. The chain has TRBV4-1 and TRBJ1-5; D gene ambiguous. The V end was cut by 6 bases, the J end by 0 bases, with 9 bases between. Germline-derived CDR1 and CDR2 are MGHRA and YSYEKL. This CDR3 has 14 amino acids. CDR3 nucleotide sequence: TGCGCCAGCAGAAAAGAGGGTAGCAATCAGCCCCAGCATTTT. It codes for CASRKEGSNQPQHF.

This clonotype came up many times. The CDR3 bases are TGTGCCAGCAGCTTAGTTCCCGCCAAGGAGGGTGGCTACACCTTC. It yields the protein CASSLVPAKEGGYTF. The chain has TRBV7-9 and TRBJ1-2, with D uncertain. V was pared by 1 base and J by 7 bases, with 16 bases between. This CDR3 is 15 amino acids long. Germline values: CDR1 SEHNR, CDR2 FQNEAQ (reference sequence).

In this sample, this clonotype turned up many times. V gene TRBV20-1 combines with J gene TRBJ2-7; TRBD1 is a possible D gene (5 bases). V gave up 6 bases and J gave up 2 bases, with 14 bases separating them. Germline V lookup: CDR1 DFQATT, CDR2 SNEGSKA (reference sequence). The CDR3 covers 13 residues. CDR3 residues: CSATRTFTYEQYF. The DNA for the CDR3 is TGCAGTGCCACCAGGACATTTACCTACGAGCAGTACTTC.

Turning to this clonotype: A much larger clone sits a single nucleotide away, making a read error possible. The gene calls are TRBV27 and TRBJ1-2; D uncertain. The germline gives CDR1 MNHEY, CDR2 SMNVEV (reference sequence). This CDR3 contains 11 residues. The CDR3 spells CASRSPFGYSF. CDR3 DNA sequence: TGTGCCAGCAGGTCCCCATTTGGCTACAGCTTC.